This paragraph reports one T cell receptor (beta chain). The sample comes from a study of cytomegalovirus exposure and HLA in healthy donors. Across the study: About 179 million T cells yielded around 120 million unique TCR beta sequences in earlier analysis.

V lost 0 bases to trimming and J lost 6 bases, with 5 bases between them. The CDR3 sequence is 12 residues long. Per germline, CDR1 SGHDT and CDR2 YYEEEE. Amplification used 60 Vbeta primers and 13 Jbeta primers. Measured with immunoSEQ multiplex PCR; TCRdb has only the in-frame clones, and not every one. The sample lists hundreds of thousands of clones, around 79% occurring once. The sample taken for sequencing was PBMCs. The V and J genes are TRBV5-6 and TRBJ2-3; D gene ambiguous. The sequence was collected from a man aged 18 to 30 in good health and CMV-seronegative. The CDR3 protein is CASSLAGDTQYF. Here the CDR3 DNA reads TGTGCCAGCAGCTTGGCCGGGGATACGCAGTATTTT.